This TCR beta chain appears in the sequencing data of a study of PD-1 blockade in mismatch repair-deficient tumors. Across the study: Enrolled about 2013-2016, patients had progressing, pretreated mismatch repair-deficient cancers of approximately 13 types. Study findings and constraints: Rapid post-treatment expansion, then contraction, generally preceding radiologic response, marked tumor-resident clones.

In regard to this clone: What it binds is unknown.

Mismatch repair deficiency was confirmed in all patients, by PCR or immunohistochemistry. TCRs were sequenced from three patients responding to pembrolizumab. The CDR3 runs 15 residues. Germline-derived CDR1 and CDR2 are SGHTA and FQGNSA. V shed 7 bases and J shed 2 bases, with 18 bases lying between them. Libraries were prepared by immunoSEQ multiplex PCR; TCRdb keeps only in-frame clonotypes and omits some of them. The sample has 80,000 to 130,000 clones, 82% seen once. Sequenced here: peripheral blood, sampled 36 weeks after starting pembrolizumab. The chain recombines TRBV7-2 with TRBJ2-7; possible D gene TRBD2, 5 bases. This receptor was identified in an adult with mismatch repair-deficient cancer. In nucleotides, the CDR3 is TGTGCCAGCACCTTGTTTGAGGGTGCCCCCTACGAGCAGTACTTC. It translates to CASTLFEGAPYEQYF.